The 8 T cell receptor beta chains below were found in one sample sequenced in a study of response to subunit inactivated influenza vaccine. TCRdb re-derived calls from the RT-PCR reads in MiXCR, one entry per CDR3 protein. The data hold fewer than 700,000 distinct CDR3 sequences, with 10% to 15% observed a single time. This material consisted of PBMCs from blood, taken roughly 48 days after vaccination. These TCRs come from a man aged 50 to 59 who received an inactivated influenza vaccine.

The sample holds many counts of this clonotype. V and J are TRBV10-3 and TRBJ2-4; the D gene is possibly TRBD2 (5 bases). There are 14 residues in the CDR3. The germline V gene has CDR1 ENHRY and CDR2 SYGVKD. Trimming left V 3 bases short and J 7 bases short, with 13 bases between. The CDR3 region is CAISEGGSNNIQYF. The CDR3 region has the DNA TGTGCCATCAGTGAAGGAGGATCTAATAACATTCAGTACTTC.

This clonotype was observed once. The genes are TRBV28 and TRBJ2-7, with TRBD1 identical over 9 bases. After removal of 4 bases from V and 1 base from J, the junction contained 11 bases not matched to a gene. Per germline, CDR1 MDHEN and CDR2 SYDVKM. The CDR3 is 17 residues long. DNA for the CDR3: TGTGCCAGCAGTTCCTTTAGAACGGGACAGGGATCCTACGAGCAGTACTTC. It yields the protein CASSSFRTGQGSYEQYF.

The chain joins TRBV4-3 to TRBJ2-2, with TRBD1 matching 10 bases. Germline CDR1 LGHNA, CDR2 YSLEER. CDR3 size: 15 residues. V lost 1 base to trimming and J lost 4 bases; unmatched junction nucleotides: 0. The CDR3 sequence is CASSQGTGGTGELFF. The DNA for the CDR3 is TGCGCCAGCAGCCAAGGGACAGGGGGCACCGGGGAGCTGTTTTTT.

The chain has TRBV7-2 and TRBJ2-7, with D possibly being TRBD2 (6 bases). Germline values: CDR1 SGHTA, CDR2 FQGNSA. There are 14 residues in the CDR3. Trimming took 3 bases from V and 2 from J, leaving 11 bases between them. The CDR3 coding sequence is TGTGCCAGCAGCTTCGGACTAAAGACCTACGAGCAGTACTTC. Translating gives CASSFGLKTYEQYF.

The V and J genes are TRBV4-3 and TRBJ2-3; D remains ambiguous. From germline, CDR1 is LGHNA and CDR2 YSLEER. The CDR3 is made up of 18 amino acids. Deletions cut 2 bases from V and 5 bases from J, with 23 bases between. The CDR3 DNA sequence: TGCGCCAGCAGCCAACCTCCTTTGCTGAAGGGTAGTAGAGATACGCAGTATTTT. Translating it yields CASSQPPLLKGSRDTQYF.

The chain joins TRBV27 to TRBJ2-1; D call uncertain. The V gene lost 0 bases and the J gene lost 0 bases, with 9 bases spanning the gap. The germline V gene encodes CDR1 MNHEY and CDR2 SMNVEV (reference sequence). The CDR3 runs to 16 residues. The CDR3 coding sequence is TGTGCCAGCAGTTTATCGTATAGAACCTCCTACAATGAGCAGTTCTTC. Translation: CASSLSYRTSYNEQFF.

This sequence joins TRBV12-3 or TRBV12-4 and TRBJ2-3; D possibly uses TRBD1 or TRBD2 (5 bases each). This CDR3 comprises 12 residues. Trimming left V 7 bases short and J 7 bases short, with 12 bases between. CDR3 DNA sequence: TGTGCCAGCACCACGAGGGGAAATACGCAGTATTTT. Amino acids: CASTTRGNTQYF.

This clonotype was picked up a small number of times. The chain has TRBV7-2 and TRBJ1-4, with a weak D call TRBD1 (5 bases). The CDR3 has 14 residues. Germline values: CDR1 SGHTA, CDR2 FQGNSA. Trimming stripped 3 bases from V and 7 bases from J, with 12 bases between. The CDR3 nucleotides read TGTGCCAGCAGCTTCCAGGGAGGAGTTGAAAAACTGTTTTTT. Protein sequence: CASSFQGGVEKLFF.